The present T cell receptor beta chain was sequenced within a study of blood T cell repertoires in COVID-19. Study-level information: The United States, Italy and Spain supplied acute and convalescent COVID-19 samples. In each case, the material was cDNA or gDNA derived from T cells, B-cell-depleted T cells, or PBMCs.

The germline V and J ends were trimmed by 6 bases and 4 bases, with 13 bases remaining between them. From germline, CDR1 is MNHEY and CDR2 SMNVEV (reference sequence). The CDR3 is 14 residues long. Original methodology: Amplification of reference gene primers was used by the study to estimate nucleated cell counts. Method: immunoSEQ multiplex PCR; TCRdb's copy keeps in-frame clones and lacks some. V, J and clone size are taken as reported in that table, and D and trimming were inferred from the DNA itself. The sample includes under 250,000 clones, around 81% of them seen just once. The chain carries TRBV27 and TRBJ1-5; weak D call: TRBD1 (6 bases). Sample: peripheral blood. This clonotype was sampled from a human donor in a cohort sampled during active COVID-19. The CDR3: CASRTGTSNQPQHF. The DNA for the CDR3 is TGTGCCAGCAGAACCGGGACAAGTAATCAGCCCCAGCATTTT.